This T cell receptor beta chain is drawn from a study of shared clonotypes between healthy human individuals. Overall study: The donor pool was made up of two women and a few men aged 18 to 49.

This clone came up a few times. Amplification in unsorted PBMC replicate PCRs started from around 0.3 ug DNA, which equals approximately 28,000 T cell genomes. Libraries were prepared by immunoSEQ multiplex PCR; TCRdb keeps only in-frame clonotypes and omits some of them. The table shows fewer than 550,000 clones, with about 75% occurring only once. J gave up 4 bases and V 7 bases, and 7 bases lay outside the gene matches. The CDR3 runs to 14 residues. Germline assignment: CDR1 SNHLY and CDR2 FYNNEI. The receptor was derived from a woman between 35 and 50 years old in good health. Some clones in this sample may be carry-over from other donors' samples. Source material: PBMCs. V is TRBV2 and J is TRBJ1-5; 7 bases fit TRBD1. The CDR3 here is CASTNRGLNQPQHF. The CDR3, as DNA: TGTGCCAGCACCAACAGGGGACTGAATCAGCCCCAGCATTTT.